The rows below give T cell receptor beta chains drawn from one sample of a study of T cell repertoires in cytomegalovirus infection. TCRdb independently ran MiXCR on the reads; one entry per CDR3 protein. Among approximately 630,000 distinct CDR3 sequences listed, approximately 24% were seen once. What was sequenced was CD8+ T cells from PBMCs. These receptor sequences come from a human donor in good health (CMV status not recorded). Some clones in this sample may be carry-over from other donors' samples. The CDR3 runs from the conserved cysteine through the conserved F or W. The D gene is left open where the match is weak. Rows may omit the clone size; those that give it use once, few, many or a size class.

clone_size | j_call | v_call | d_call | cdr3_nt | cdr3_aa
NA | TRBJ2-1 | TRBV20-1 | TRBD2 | TGCAGTGCTAGGCTAATCCTAGCGGCCACAATAGGCGAGCAGTTCTTC | CSARLILAATIGEQFF
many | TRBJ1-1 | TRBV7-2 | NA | TGTGCCAGCAGCTTATGGCAGTTAAACACTGAAGCTTTCTTT | CASSLWQLNTEAFF
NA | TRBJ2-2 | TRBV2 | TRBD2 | TGTGCCAGCAGGCGGGAGACTAGCGGGACCGGGGAGCTGTTTTTT | CASRRETSGTGELFF
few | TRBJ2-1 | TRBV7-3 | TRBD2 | TGTGCCAGCAGCGAGCTAGCGGGGGCCCTCGAGGTGCAGTTCTTC | CASSELAGALEVQFF
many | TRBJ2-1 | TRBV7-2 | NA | TGTGCCAGCAGCTTAATTGCAGGGATTGTCGAAGAGCAGTTCTTC | CASSLIAGIVEEQFF
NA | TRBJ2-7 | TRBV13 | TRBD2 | TGTGCCAGCAGCTCAGCGGGGGCCCGCTACGAGCAGTACTTC | CASSSAGARYEQYF
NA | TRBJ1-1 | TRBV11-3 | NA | TGTGCCAGCAGCCAAGGCGGGGGGCGCGGAGCTTTCTTT | CASSQGGGRGAFF
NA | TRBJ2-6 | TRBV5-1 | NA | TGCGCCAGCAGCTTGGAACAGGGAGAACTCGCTGGGGCCAACGTCCTGACTTTC | CASSLEQGELAGANVLTF
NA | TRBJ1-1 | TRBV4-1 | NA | TGCGCCAGCAGCCTCGGACCCCAGTACAACACTGAAGCTTTCTTT | CASSLGPQYNTEAFF
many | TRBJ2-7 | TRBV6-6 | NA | TGTGCCAGCAGCGCGACCCTTCCGACGAGACGGCACGAGCAGTACTTC | CASSATLPTRRHEQYF
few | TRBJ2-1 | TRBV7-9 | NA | TGTGCCAGCAGCTTGGTGAGCGGCGGGTTCAATGAGCAGTTCTTC | CASSLVSGGFNEQFF
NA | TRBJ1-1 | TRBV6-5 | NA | TGTGCCAGCAGTTCCGGGATCCGGGGAGCTTTCTTT | CASSSGIRGAFF
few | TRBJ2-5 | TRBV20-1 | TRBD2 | TGCAGTGCTAGAGAGGGTAGCGGGGGGGCCGAGGAGACCCAGTACTTC | CSAREGSGGAEETQYF
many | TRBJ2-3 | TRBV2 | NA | TGTGCCAGTACCCGCGGTCCGGGACCGCCCCCGACGGCGGATACGCAGTATTTT | CASTRGPGPPPTADTQYF
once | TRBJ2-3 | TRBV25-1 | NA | TGTGCCAGCAGTGACGGGTTCTATGGCACAGATACGCAGTATTTT | CASSDGFYGTDTQYF
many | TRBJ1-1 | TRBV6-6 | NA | TGTGCCAGCAGTTACTCGGGGGGGTACACTGAAGCTTTCTTT | CASSYSGGYTEAFF
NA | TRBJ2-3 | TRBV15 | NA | TGTGCCACCAGCACAACTAGAGACGCAGATACGCAGTATTTT | CATSTTRDADTQYF
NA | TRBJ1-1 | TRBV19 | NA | TGTGCCAGTACCTCCCGAGGGGTGAACACTGAAGCTTTCTTT | CASTSRGVNTEAFF
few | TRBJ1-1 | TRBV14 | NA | TGTGCCAGCAGCCAACTGCTGAACACTGAAGCTTTCTTT | CASSQLLNTEAFF
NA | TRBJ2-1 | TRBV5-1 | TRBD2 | TGCGCCAGCAGCCCTCTTTGGCGGGAGATCTACAATGAGCAGTTCTTC | CASSPLWREIYNEQFF
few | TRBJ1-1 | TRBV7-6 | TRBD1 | TGTGCCAGCAGCTTAACGAGAGGGACAGGGGGCGTCAGCGCTGAAGCTTTCTTT | CASSLTRGTGGVSAEAFF
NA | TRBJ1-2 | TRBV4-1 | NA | TGCGCCAGCAGCCCTAAGAGGGGGGGATTGGGCTACACCTTC | CASSPKRGGLGYTF
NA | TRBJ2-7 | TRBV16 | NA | TGTGCCAGCAGCCACACTATGGGCTACGAGCAGTACTTC | CASSHTMGYEQYF
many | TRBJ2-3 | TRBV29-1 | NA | TGCAGCGTTGGTGGCAAAGATACGCAGTATTTT | CSVGGKDTQYF
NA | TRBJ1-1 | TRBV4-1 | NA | TGCGCCAGCAGGGACCGGGATGGAATCCCCACTGAAGCTTTCTTT | CASRDRDGIPTEAFF
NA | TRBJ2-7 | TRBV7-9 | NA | TGTGCCAGCAGCTTCCGGGACACTGACTACGAGCAGTACTTC | CASSFRDTDYEQYF
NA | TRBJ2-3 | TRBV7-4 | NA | TGTGCCAGCAGCTCAACCGACCCTACCGATACGCAGTATTTT | CASSSTDPTDTQYF
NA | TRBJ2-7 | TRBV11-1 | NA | TGTGCCAGCAGCTTAGCCCCGGGGGCACGGAACGAGCAGTACTTC | CASSLAPGARNEQYF
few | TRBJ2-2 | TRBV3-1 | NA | TGTGCCAGCAGCCAAGTGGGGGGGCCCGTGACCCCGCACACCGGGGAGCTGTTTTTT | CASSQVGGPVTPHTGELFF
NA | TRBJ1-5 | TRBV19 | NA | TGTGCCAGTAGTCCGGCGGGGGGGAATCAGCCCCAGCATTTT | CASSPAGGNQPQHF
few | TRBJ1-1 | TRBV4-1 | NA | TGCGCCAGCAGCCATCCCCCCGAGGGTCTAGGGAACACTGAAGCTTTCTTT | CASSHPPEGLGNTEAFF